The 25 T cell receptor beta chains below come from one sample, sequenced in a study of T cells in women clearing cervical HPV infection. Clones were read by immunoSEQ multiplex PCR, and TCRdb kept only the in-frame ones, dropping some. This sample's clone table lists about 26,000 clones. Sequences were obtained from blood buffy coat. The source of these receptors is a woman between 18 and 75 years old with a cervical HPV16 infection that either progressed to CIN3+ or cleared (not recorded which).

To note about this clone: The read ends 3 residues early relative to the CDR3; the germline J gene fills the gap. The chain recombines TRBV20-1 with TRBJ1-1, with TRBD1 matching 11 bases. Per the germline V gene, CDR1 is DFQATT and CDR2 is SNEGSKA (reference sequence). The CDR3 totals 13 residues. V lost 5 bases to trimming and J lost 5 bases; unmatched junction nucleotides: 4. The covered CDR3 bases are TGCAGTGCTGGACAGGGGGCAGGGACTGAA. It encodes CSAGQGAGTE. The entire CDR3 protein is CSAGQGAGTEAFF.

Details on this clone: The DNA ends 3 residues before the CDR3 does, and the rest of the CDR3 is filled in from the germline J gene. V gene TRBV5-6 combines with J gene TRBJ2-1, with TRBD2 matching over 8 bases. The junction had 4 bases not matched to a gene; V was cut back by 4 bases and J by 1 base. Germline CDR1 and CDR2: SGHDT and YYEEEE. The CDR3 has 15 residues. The part of the CDR3 DNA that was read is TGTGCCAGCAGCAGCGGGGGCCTTTCCTACAATGAG. Its protein is CASSSGGLSYNE. The CDR3 in its entirety is CASSSGGLSYNEQFF.

To note about this clone: The CDR3 end is not reached by the read, which stops 3 residues before it; the germline J gene fills it in. The chain combines TRBV5-8 with TRBJ2-1, with TRBD1 as a possible D gene (5 bases). In germline, CDR1 is SGHTS, CDR2 YDEGEE. The CDR3 sequence is 15 residues long. Trimming cost V 6 bases and J 0 bases, with 13 bases left between them. The CDR3: CASTQGSGSYNEQFF. The covered CDR3 bases are TGTGCCAGCACCCAGGGTTCAGGCTCCTACAATGAG.

Note on this clone: The read terminates 3 residues ahead of where the CDR3 ends, so the germline J gene completes it. The gene calls are TRBV18 and TRBJ1-4; no firm D call. Germline V gene lookup returns CDR1 KGHSH and CDR2 LQKENI. The CDR3 sequence is 17 residues long. The V end was cut by 4 bases, the J end by 2 bases, with 17 bases between. CDR3 protein: CASSLRPYGSTNEKLFF. The sequenced part of the CDR3 DNA is TGTGCCAGCTCACTTCGTCCTTATGGCTCGACTAATGAAAAA.

As for this clone: The CDR3 end is not reached by the read, which stops 3 residues before it; the germline J gene fills it in. The rearrangement links TRBV10-3 to TRBJ2-7; the D gene is possibly TRBD1 (6 bases). Between the trimmed V and J ends, which lost 2 bases and 0 bases, there was a span of 11 bases. This CDR3 comprises 15 residues. Germline V gives CDR1 ENHRY, CDR2 SYGVKD. Partial CDR3 DNA: TGTGCCATCAGTGAGGGACAGATGAGCTCCTACGAG. Amino acids: CAISEGQMSSYE. The full CDR3 reads CAISEGQMSSYEQYF.

As regards this clone: Coverage ceases 3 residues before the CDR3 finishes, and the germline J gene fills in the end. V and J are TRBV14 and TRBJ2-7; D ambiguous. Germline V gene sequence: CDR1 SGHDN, CDR2 FVKESK. CDR3 size: 16 residues. The V end was cut by 0 bases, the J end by 3 bases, with 15 bases between. The CDR3 protein is CASSQEGKGSNYEQYF. Incomplete CDR3 DNA: TGTGCCAGCAGCCAAGAGGGCAAGGGTTCTAACTACGAG.

Concerning this clone: The read comes to an end 3 residues before the CDR3 does, leaving the germline J gene to fill in the end. V and J are TRBV29-1 and TRBJ2-5; a weak D match, TRBD2 (6 bases). Germline assignment: CDR1 SQVTM and CDR2 ANQGSEA. The CDR3 runs to 12 residues. Trimming shortened V by 5 bases and J by 5 bases, and 12 bases separated the two germline ends. CDR3 residues: CSVPGVGETQYF. The part of the CDR3 DNA that was read is TGCAGCGTTCCGGGGGTAGGCGAGACC.

A note on this clone: Read data end 3 residues before the CDR3 end; the end is taken from the germline J gene. V gene TRBV20-1 combines with J gene TRBJ1-5, with D tentatively TRBD1 (5 bases). Germline CDR1 and CDR2: DFQATT and SNEGSKA (reference sequence). V lost 1 base and J lost 0, with 7 bases in between. CDR3 size: 14 residues. The covered CDR3 bases are TGCAGTGCTAGAGGTCAGGGTAGCAATCAGCCC. Its protein is CSARGQGSNQP. In full, the CDR3 is CSARGQGSNQPQHF.

As to this clone: The read comes to an end 3 residues before the CDR3 does, leaving the germline J gene to fill in the end. The chain combines TRBV18 with TRBJ2-7; 9 bases map to TRBD1. Germline CDR1 is KGHSH and CDR2 is LQKENI. This CDR3 spans 17 amino acids. V shed 6 bases, J shed 1 base, and the junction held 13 bases outside the gene matches. CDR3 bases read: TGTGCCAGCTCCCCCCAAGCTGCGGGACAGGGTTCCTACGAG. This sequence encodes CASSPQAAGQGSYE. The complete CDR3 reads CASSPQAAGQGSYEQYF.

A word on this clone: The read ends 3 residues early relative to the CDR3; the germline J gene fills the gap. The chain is built from TRBV7-6 and TRBJ1-1; a weak D match, TRBD1 (6 bases). The CDR3 runs 17 residues. Germline V gives CDR1 SGHVS, CDR2 FNYEAQ. Trimming removed 5 bases from V and 1 base from J, with 20 bases in between. The CDR3 bases that were read are TGTGCCAGCAGCCACGAGGTTAGGGGGATTTCGAACACTGAA. Its protein product is CASSHEVRGISNTE. The full CDR3 protein reads CASSHEVRGISNTEAFF.

Remarks on this clone: From the germline J gene comes the end of the CDR3, since the read stops 3 residues before it. The chain employs TRBV23-1 and TRBJ1-6; D is ambiguous. TRBV23-1 is designated an ORF whose function remains uncertain. There are 14 residues in the CDR3. Trimming took 1 base from V and 9 from J, leaving 10 bases between them. CDR3 amino acids: CASSQFGEGSPLHF. The CDR3 bases that were read are TGCGCCAGCAGTCAATTTGGAGAGGGTTCACCC.

Comments on this clone: The read terminates 3 residues ahead of where the CDR3 ends, so the germline J gene completes it. The rearrangement links TRBV20-1 to TRBJ1-5; a weak D match, TRBD1 (5 bases). The V and J ends lost 4 bases and 0 bases respectively, with 10 bases between them. The CDR3 contains 14 residues. The germline V gene encodes CDR1 DFQATT and CDR2 SNEGSKA (reference sequence). The DNA read from the CDR3 is TGCAGTGCTAAAGGGGTCTATAGCAATCAGCCC. Protein: CSAKGVYSNQP. The entire CDR3 sequence reads CSAKGVYSNQPQHF.

For this clone: The read halts 3 residues ahead of the CDR3 end, with the missing end drawn from the germline J gene. V usage is TRBV5-1 and J usage is TRBJ2-7; 8 nucleotides match TRBD2. Germline trimming cut 1 base from V and 4 bases from J; bases unmatched to any gene: 7. Germline V gene lookup returns CDR1 SGHRS and CDR2 YFSETQ. The CDR3 has 15 residues. CDR3 residues: CASSLRTSQTYEQYF. The covered CDR3 bases are TGCGCCAGCAGCTTGCGGACTAGCCAAACTTACGAG.

In the case of this clone: The read gets to within 3 residues of the CDR3 end, and the germline J gene fills in the rest. The genes are TRBV5-5 and TRBJ2-3, with D tentatively TRBD1 (6 bases). The germline gives CDR1 SGHKS, CDR2 YYEKEE (reference sequence). Trimming left V 4 bases short and J 6 bases short, with 15 bases between. The CDR3 sequence is 14 residues long. CDR3 DNA, as far as it was read: TGTGCCAGCAGCCCCCGAGGGGGTACGGATACG. Amino acids: CASSPRGGTDT. The CDR3 in full is CASSPRGGTDTQYF.

With regard to this clone: The CDR3 goes on 3 residues after the read ends, and that part is filled in from the germline J gene. The chain links TRBV20-1 to TRBJ1-1; perhaps TRBD1 as D (6 bases). V was shortened by 3 bases and J by 2 bases, with 13 bases between the two germline ends. Germline-derived CDR1 and CDR2 are DFQATT and SNEGSKA (reference sequence). The CDR3 runs 14 residues. The part of the CDR3 DNA that was read is TGCAGTGCTAGTGAGGACAGTATTAACACTGAA. Protein sequence: CSASEDSINTE. The whole CDR3 sequence is CSASEDSINTEAFF.

Turning to this clone: The CDR3 end falls 3 residues outside the read, so it is completed with the germline J gene. This rearrangement joins TRBV7-9 to TRBJ2-1; 9 bases match TRBD1. The CDR3 is 14 residues long. Looked up from germline, CDR1 is SEHNR and CDR2 is FQNEAQ (reference sequence). V shed 9 bases, J shed 7 bases, and the junction held 10 bases outside the gene matches. The sequenced part of the CDR3 DNA is TGTGCCAGGTCCCCGGGACAGGGAAGGAATGAG. Its protein product is CARSPGQGRNE. The whole CDR3 sequence reads CARSPGQGRNEQFF.

CDR3 loop: CASSLRGAQETQYF. The covered CDR3 bases are TGTGCCAGCAGCTTGAGGGGAGCCCAAGAGACC. The rearrangement uses TRBV5-4 and TRBJ2-5, with D possibly being TRBD1 or TRBD2 (5 bases each). The read terminates 3 residues before the CDR3 end, so the remaining end is supplied by the germline J gene. V gave up 1 base and J gave up 1 base, with 8 bases separating them. The CDR3 is made up of 14 amino acids. Germline V lookup: CDR1 SGHNT, CDR2 YYREEE (reference sequence).

For this clone: The DNA ends 3 residues before the CDR3 does, and the rest of the CDR3 is filled in from the germline J gene. The gene calls are TRBV10-3 and TRBJ2-7; weak D call: TRBD1 (6 bases). Trimming pared 5 bases from V and 0 bases from J, leaving 11 bases between. There are 14 residues in the CDR3. CDR1 is ENHRY and CDR2 is SYGVKD in the germline V gene. CDR3 bases read: TGTGCCATCAGTTTCACAGGGAGCTCCTACGAG. Encoded protein: CAISFTGSSYE. The whole CDR3 region reads CAISFTGSSYEQYF.

As to this clone: With the read ending 3 residues before the CDR3 end, the germline J gene is used to fill in that end. The chain links TRBV7-6 to TRBJ1-2; no definite D call. Germline loops: CDR1 SGHVS, CDR2 FNYEAQ. This CDR3 is built from 13 residues. The CDR3 DNA, read in part, is TGTGCCAGCAGCCAATCATTCTCCTACGAC. Translating it yields CASSQSFSYD. In full, the CDR3 is CASSQSFSYDYTF.

Regarding this clone: The read comes to an end 3 residues before the CDR3 does, leaving the germline J gene to fill in the end. The J gene is TRBJ1-2, the V gene TRBV5-4; a weak D match, TRBD1 (6 bases). Germline CDR1 SGHNT, CDR2 YYREEE (reference sequence). The CDR3 runs 12 residues. Trimming shortened V by 4 bases and J by 4 bases, and 8 bases separated the two germline ends. The CDR3 region is CASSMDSYGYTF. The CDR3 bases that were read are TGTGCCAGCAGCATGGACAGCTATGGC.

A remark on this clone: The CDR3 extends 3 residues past the end of the read, so its final part is completed from the germline J gene. The rearrangement links TRBV7-8 to TRBJ2-3; possibly TRBD2 for D (5 bases). The CDR3 length is 14 residues. Germline-derived CDR1 and CDR2 are SGHVS and FQNEAQ. The CDR3 DNA, read in part, is TGTGCCAGCAGCCAATCCGGACTTTTAGAGACG. It translates to CASSQSGLLET. The full CDR3 is CASSQSGLLETQYF.

In the case of this clone: The read ends 3 residues shy of where the CDR3 ends; the end is completed using the germline J gene. The gene calls are TRBV20-1 and TRBJ1-2; 8 bases fit TRBD1. The CDR3 has 12 residues. Germline V gives CDR1 DFQATT, CDR2 SNEGSKA (reference sequence). The CDR3 protein is CSAEQGAGGYTF. The sequenced CDR3 bases are TGCAGTGCCGAGCAGGGGGCCGGCGGC.

The CDR3 protein is CASSSYRGKYDYTF. CDR3 DNA (partial): TGTGCCAGCAGCTCCTATAGGGGAAAGTACGAC. This chain uses TRBV7-9 with TRBJ1-2; D might be TRBD1 (5 bases). The CDR3 end falls 3 residues outside the read, so it is completed with the germline J gene. Per germline, CDR1 SEHNR and CDR2 FQNEAQ (reference sequence). The CDR3 extends over 14 amino acids.

A word on this clone: The CDR3 end is not reached by the read, which stops 3 residues before it; the germline J gene fills it in. The J gene is TRBJ2-2, the V gene TRBV6-2 or TRBV6-3, with a tentative D call TRBD1 (5 bases). CDR1 and CDR2 from the germline V gene are MNHEY and SVGEGT. The CDR3 is 16 residues long. The sequenced part of the CDR3 DNA is TGTGCCAGCAGTGGCATTGACGCAACTGGGGCCAACGTG. Translating gives CASSGIDATGANV. The CDR3, in full, reads CASSGIDATGANVLFF.

Worth noting for this clone: Sequencing ends 3 residues short of the CDR3 end; the germline J gene provides the rest. The rearrangement links TRBV10-2 to TRBJ2-3; 8 bases map to TRBD2. This CDR3 contains 15 residues. Germline V gene data show CDR1 as WSHSY and CDR2 as SAAADI. V was pared by 7 bases and J by 0 bases, with 6 bases of the junction left unmatched. CDR3 sequence: CASKSLAASTDTQYF. Incomplete CDR3 DNA: TGCGCCAGCAAATCACTAGCGGCTAGCACAGATACG.